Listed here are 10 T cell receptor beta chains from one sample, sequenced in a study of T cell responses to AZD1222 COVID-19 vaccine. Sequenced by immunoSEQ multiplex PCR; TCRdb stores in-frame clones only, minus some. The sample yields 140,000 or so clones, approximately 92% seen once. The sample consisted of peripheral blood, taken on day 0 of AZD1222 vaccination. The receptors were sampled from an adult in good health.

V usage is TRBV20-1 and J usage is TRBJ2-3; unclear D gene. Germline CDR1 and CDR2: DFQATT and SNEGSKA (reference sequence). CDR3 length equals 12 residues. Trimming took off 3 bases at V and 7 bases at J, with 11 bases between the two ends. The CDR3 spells CSASRVPHTQYF. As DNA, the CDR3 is TGCAGTGCTAGTCGTGTCCCACATACGCAGTATTTT.

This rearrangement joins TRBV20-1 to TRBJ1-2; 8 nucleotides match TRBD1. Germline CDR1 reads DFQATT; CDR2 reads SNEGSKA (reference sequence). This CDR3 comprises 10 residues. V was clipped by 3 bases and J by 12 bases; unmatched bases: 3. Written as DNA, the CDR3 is TGCAGTGCTAGGGACAGGGAACACACCTTC. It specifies CSARDREHTF.

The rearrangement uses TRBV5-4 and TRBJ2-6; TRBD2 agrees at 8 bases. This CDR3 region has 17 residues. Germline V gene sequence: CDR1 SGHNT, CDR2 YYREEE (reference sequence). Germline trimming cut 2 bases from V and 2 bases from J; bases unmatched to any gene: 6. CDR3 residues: CASSLRAGVAGANVLTF. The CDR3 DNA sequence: TGTGCCAGCAGCTTAAGAGCGGGAGTAGCTGGGGCCAACGTCCTGACTTTC.

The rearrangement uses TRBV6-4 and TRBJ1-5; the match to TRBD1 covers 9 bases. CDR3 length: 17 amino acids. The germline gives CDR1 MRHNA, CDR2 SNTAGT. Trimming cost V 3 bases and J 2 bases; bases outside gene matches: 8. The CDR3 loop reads CASSEYRQGGGNQPQHF. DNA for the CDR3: TGTGCCAGCAGTGAGTACAGACAGGGGGGCGGCAATCAGCCCCAGCATTTT.

Here the CDR3 reads CASSHGATSVRQYF. In nucleotides, the CDR3 is TGTGCCAGCAGCCACGGGGCCACCTCGGTTCGGCAGTACTTC. The chain joins TRBV14 to TRBJ2-7; D possibly uses TRBD1 or TRBD2 (5 bases each). Germline V CDR1 and CDR2: SGHDN, FVKESK. CDR3 length: 14 residues. The V end was cut by 3 bases, the J end by 9 bases, with 18 bases between.

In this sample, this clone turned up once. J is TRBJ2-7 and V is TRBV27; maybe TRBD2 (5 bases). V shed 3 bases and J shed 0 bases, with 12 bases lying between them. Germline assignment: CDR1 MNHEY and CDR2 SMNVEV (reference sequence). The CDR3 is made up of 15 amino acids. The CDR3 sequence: CASSLRTASSYEQYF. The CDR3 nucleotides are TGTGCCAGCAGTTTGAGGACTGCGAGCTCCTACGAGCAGTACTTC.

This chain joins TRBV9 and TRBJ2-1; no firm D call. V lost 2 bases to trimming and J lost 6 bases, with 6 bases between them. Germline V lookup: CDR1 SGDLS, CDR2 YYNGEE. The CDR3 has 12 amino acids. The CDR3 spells CASSVSANEQFF. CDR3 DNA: TGTGCCAGCAGCGTGAGCGCCAATGAGCAGTTCTTC.

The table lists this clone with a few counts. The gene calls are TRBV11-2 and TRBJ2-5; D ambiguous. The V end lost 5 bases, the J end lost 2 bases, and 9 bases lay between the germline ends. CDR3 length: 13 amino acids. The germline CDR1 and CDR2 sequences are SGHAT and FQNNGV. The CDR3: CASSLEDQETQYF. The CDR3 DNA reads TGTGCCAGCAGCCTCGAAGATCAAGAGACCCAGTACTTC.

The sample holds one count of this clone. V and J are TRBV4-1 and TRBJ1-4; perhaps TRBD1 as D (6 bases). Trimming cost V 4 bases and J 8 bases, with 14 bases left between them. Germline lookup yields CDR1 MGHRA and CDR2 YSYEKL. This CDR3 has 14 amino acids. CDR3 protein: CASSPGEGREKLFF. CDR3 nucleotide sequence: TGCGCCAGCAGCCCAGGGGAGGGACGGGAAAAACTGTTTTTT.

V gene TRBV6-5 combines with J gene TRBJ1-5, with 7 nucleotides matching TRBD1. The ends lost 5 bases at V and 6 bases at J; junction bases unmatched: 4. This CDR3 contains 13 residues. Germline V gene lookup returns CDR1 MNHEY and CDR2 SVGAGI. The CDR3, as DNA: TGTGCCAGCAGTCCCAGGGGGATTCAGCCCCAGCATTTT. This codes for CASSPRGIQPQHF.